This is a list of T cell receptor beta chains from one sample in a study of identifying expanded T cells in peripheral blood. The data were produced by immunoSEQ multiplex PCR, yet TCRdb's version contains in-frame clones alone and is incomplete. Here the sample spans roughly 100,000 clones, around nine tenths being singletons. The sequencing input was blood. These receptors were obtained from a person between 18 and 69 years old in good health. Both conserved end residues are part of each CDR3. The D gene is left open where the match is weak. Rows may omit the clone size; those that give it use once, few, many or a size class.

J	D	size	V	CDR3	DNA
TRBJ2-3	NA	NA	TRBV13	CASSPQGAPLTDTQYF	TGTGCCAGCAGCCCGCAGGGAGCGCCCTTGACAGATACGCAGTATTTT
TRBJ1-1	NA	NA	TRBV10-3	CATSSSGANTEAFF	TGTGCCACTTCTTCCTCAGGGGCCAACACTGAAGCTTTCTTT
TRBJ2-1	TRBD1	NA	TRBV13	CASSFFTGGGEQFF	TGTGCCAGCAGCTTTTTTACAGGGGGAGGTGAGCAGTTCTTC
TRBJ1-1	NA	NA	TRBV7-9	CASSPNKSQNTEAFF	TGTGCCAGCAGCCCGAACAAAAGCCAGAACACTGAAGCTTTCTTT
TRBJ2-5	TRBD2	NA	TRBV10-2	CASSRVAGVQETQYF	TGCGCCAGCAGCAGGGTAGCGGGGGTGCAAGAGACCCAGTACTTC
TRBJ1-4	TRBD1	NA	TRBV19	CASSTRQGGEKLFF	TGTGCCAGTAGTACCCGACAGGGAGGAGAAAAACTGTTTTTT
TRBJ1-4	NA	NA	TRBV11-2	CASVVSPGNEKLFF	TGTGCCAGCGTCGTCTCACCAGGGAATGAAAAACTGTTTTTT
TRBJ2-2	NA	once	TRBV10-3	CAISVRQGATGELFF	TGTGCCATCAGTGTTCGGCAGGGAGCCACCGGGGAGCTGTTTTTT
TRBJ2-5	TRBD2	NA	TRBV2	CASSELASGEETQYF	TGTGCCAGCAGTGAATTGGCTAGCGGGGAGGAGACCCAGTACTTC
TRBJ1-6	NA	few	TRBV6-5	CASSYSRGTNSPLHF	TGTGCCAGCAGTTACTCTAGGGGGACTAATTCACCCCTCCACTTT
TRBJ1-5	TRBD1	NA	TRBV28	CASSWGGLTGGSDQPQHF	TGTGCCAGCAGTTGGGGTGGGCTCACAGGGGGCTCAGATCAGCCCCAGCATTTT
TRBJ1-1	TRBD1	NA	TRBV13	CASSPGGEGNTEAFF	TGTGCCAGCAGCCCAGGGGGGGAGGGGAACACTGAAGCTTTCTTT
TRBJ2-1	NA	NA	TRBV12-5	CASGLVPSRASRSEQFF	TGTGCTAGTGGTTTGGTACCATCCAGGGCCTCCCGGAGTGAGCAGTTCTTC
TRBJ2-2	NA	NA	TRBV5-8	CASSFAEVIGELFF	TGTGCCAGCAGCTTCGCGGAGGTGATCGGGGAGCTGTTTTTT
TRBJ2-7	NA	few	TRBV10-2	CASSIAYEQYF	TGCGCCAGCAGTATAGCTTACGAGCAGTACTTC
TRBJ1-2	NA	NA	TRBV4-1	CASSQATMDGYGYTF	TGCGCCAGCAGCCAAGCAACCATGGACGGGTATGGCTACACCTTC
TRBJ2-5	NA	NA	TRBV19	CASSSLKRVQETQYF	TGTGCCAGTAGTAGCCTTAAGAGGGTACAAGAGACCCAGTACTTC
TRBJ1-1	NA	NA	TRBV27	CASSSNYNTEAFF	TGTGCCAGCAGTTCAAATTACAACACTGAAGCTTTCTTT
TRBJ1-1	NA	NA	TRBV21-1	CASSKEGGTVMNTEAFF	TGTGCCAGCAGCAAAGAGGGCGGAACAGTCATGAACACTGAAGCTTTCTTT
TRBJ1-6	TRBD1	NA	TRBV27	CASSYRGNSPLHF	TGTGCCAGCAGTTACAGGGGAAATTCACCCCTCCACTTT
TRBJ2-7	TRBD2	NA	TRBV6-1	CASSDQRGPSYEQYF	TGTGCCAGCAGTGACCAGCGGGGGCCCTCCTACGAGCAGTACTTC
TRBJ2-7	NA	few	TRBV10-3	CAIRGQGRDEQYF	TGTGCCATCAGGGGTCAGGGCAGGGACGAGCAGTACTTC
TRBJ1-3	NA	NA	TRBV7-2	CASSFAGRWPGGNTIYF	TGTGCCAGCAGCTTCGCTGGACGGTGGCCTGGGGGAAACACCATATATTTT
TRBJ2-7	TRBD1	once	TRBV19	CATSNRDRRFEQYF	TGTGCCACCTCAAACCGGGACAGGAGATTCGAGCAGTACTTC
TRBJ2-6	NA	NA	TRBV6-1	CASTGANVLTF	TGTGCCAGCACCGGGGCCAACGTCCTGACTTTC
TRBJ1-2	NA	NA	TRBV6-1	CAQGHPPGFF	TGTGCCCAGGGACACCCTCCCGGCTTCTTC
TRBJ1-3	NA	NA	TRBV6-5	CASSYSGGYSGNTIYF	TGTGCCAGCAGTTACTCGGGGGGTTACTCTGGAAACACCATATATTTT
TRBJ2-4	NA	NA	TRBV23-1	CASSQGPAKNIQYF	TGCGCCAGCAGTCAGGGGCCGGCCAAAAACATTCAGTACTTC
TRBJ2-5	NA	once	TRBV18	CASSPFSAQETQYF	TGTGCCAGCTCACCGTTTTCAGCTCAAGAGACCCAGTACTTC
TRBJ2-3	TRBD2	NA	TRBV4-3	CASSSRLAGQTSTDTQYF	TGCGCCAGCAGCTCGAGACTAGCGGGGCAGACTAGCACAGATACGCAGTATTTT
TRBJ1-4	TRBD1	NA	TRBV11-2	CASSQQPGQGKLFF	TGTGCCAGCAGCCAACAACCGGGACAGGGGAAACTGTTTTTT
TRBJ1-2	NA	NA	TRBV10-3	CAISPGPGSYPTRNYYGYTF	TGTGCCATCAGCCCCGGCCCGGGGTCTTATCCAACCCGTAACTACTATGGCTACACCTTC
TRBJ2-2	TRBD2	NA	TRBV18	CASSPRSGGPYTGELFF	TGTGCCAGCTCACCACGTAGCGGGGGGCCCTACACCGGGGAGCTGTTTTTT
TRBJ1-6	NA	NA	TRBV6-5	CASSYLTAPTLHF	TGTGCCAGCAGTTACTTGACCGCTCCGACCCTCCACTTT